Sequencing of this T cell receptor (beta chain) was carried out in a study of identical twins. Concerning this clonotype itself: The target antigen is unknown.

TCRdb re-derived calls from the 5' RACE reads in MiXCR, one entry per CDR3 protein. Among hundreds of thousands of distinct CDR3 sequences listed, about 20% were seen once. Study outcomes and limitations: Cord blood beta clonotypes present at high abundance carried fewer insertions; no such pattern appeared in memory repertoires.

This CDR3 contains 12 residues. V was cut by 8 bases and J by 9 bases, with 15 bases left in between. A further study also used this sample, focusing on T cells expressing NK-cell markers.

Sequenced sample: PBMCs. This receptor was obtained from a woman between 18 and 30 years old in good health. V usage is TRBV12-3 or TRBV12-4 and J usage is TRBJ2-3; D is possibly TRBD2 (6 bases). The CDR3 DNA reads as TGTGCCAGCGGGGTTCGGGGGAGAACGCAGTATTTT. It codes for CASGVRGRTQYF.